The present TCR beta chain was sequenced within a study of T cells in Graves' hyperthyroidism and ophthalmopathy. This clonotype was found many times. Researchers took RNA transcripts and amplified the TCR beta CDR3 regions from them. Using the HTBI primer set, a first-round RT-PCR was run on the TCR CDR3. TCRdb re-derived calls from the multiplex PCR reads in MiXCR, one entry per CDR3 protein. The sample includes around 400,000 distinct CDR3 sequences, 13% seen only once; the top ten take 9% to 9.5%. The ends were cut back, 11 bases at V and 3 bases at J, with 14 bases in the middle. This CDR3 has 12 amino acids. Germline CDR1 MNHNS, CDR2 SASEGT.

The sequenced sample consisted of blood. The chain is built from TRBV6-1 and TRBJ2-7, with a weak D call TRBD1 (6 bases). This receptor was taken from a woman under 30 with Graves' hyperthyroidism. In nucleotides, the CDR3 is TGTGCCGCAAGGGACAAAGTCTACGAGCAGTACTTC. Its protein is CAARDKVYEQYF.